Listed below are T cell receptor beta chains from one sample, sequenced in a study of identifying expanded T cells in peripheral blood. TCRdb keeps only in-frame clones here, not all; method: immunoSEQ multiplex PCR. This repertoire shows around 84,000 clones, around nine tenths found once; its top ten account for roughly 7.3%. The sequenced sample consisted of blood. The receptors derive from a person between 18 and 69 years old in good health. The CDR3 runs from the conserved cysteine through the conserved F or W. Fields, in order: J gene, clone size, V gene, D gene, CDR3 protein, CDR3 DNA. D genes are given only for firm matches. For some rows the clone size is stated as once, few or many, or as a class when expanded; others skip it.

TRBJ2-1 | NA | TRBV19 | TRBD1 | CASSSPGDRGDEQFF | TGTGCCAGTAGTTCCCCGGGGGACAGGGGGGATGAGCAGTTCTTC
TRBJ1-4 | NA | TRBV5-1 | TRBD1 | CASSLNPSTGVNEKLFF | TGCGCCAGCAGCTTGAACCCCAGCACAGGGGTGAATGAAAAACTGTTTTTT
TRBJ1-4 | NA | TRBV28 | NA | CASKNPGLALGELFF | TGTGCCAGCAAAAACCCGGGACTGGCTTTGGGGGAACTGTTTTTT
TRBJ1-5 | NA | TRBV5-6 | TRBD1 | CASSLFRGQHQPQHF | TGTGCCAGCAGCTTGTTCAGGGGGCAGCATCAGCCCCAGCATTTT
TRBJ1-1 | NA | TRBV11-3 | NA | CASISRWGTEAFF | TGTGCCAGCATCTCCAGATGGGGAACTGAAGCTTTCTTT
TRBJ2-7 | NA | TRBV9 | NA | CASSVAWDTWNEQYF | TGTGCCAGCAGCGTAGCTTGGGACACGTGGAACGAGCAGTACTTC
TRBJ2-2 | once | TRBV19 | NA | CASSIEGWSPNTGELFF | TGTGCCAGTAGTATAGAAGGTTGGTCCCCGAACACCGGGGAGCTGTTTTTT
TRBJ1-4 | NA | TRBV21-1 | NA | CASSKEYFGGRIVEKLFF | TGTGCCAGCAGCAAAGAATATTTTGGGGGGCGCATTGTTGAAAAACTGTTTTTT
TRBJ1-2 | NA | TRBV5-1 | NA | CASRPRAPDGYTF | TGCGCCAGCAGGCCAAGGGCCCCCGATGGCTACACCTTC
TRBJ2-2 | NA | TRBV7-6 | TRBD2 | CASSWGLAGGTGELFF | TGTGCCAGCAGCTGGGGACTAGCGGGAGGGACCGGGGAGCTGTTTTTT
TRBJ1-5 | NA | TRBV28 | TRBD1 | CASRSPPDRGHQPQHF | TGTGCCAGCAGATCTCCCCCGGACAGGGGGCATCAGCCCCAGCATTTT
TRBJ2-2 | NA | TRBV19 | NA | CASSIYGDTGELFF | TGTGCCAGTAGTATATATGGGGACACCGGGGAGCTGTTTTTT
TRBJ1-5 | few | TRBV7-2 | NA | CASSLNVGTPNQPQHF | TGTGCCAGCAGCTTAAACGTGGGGACCCCCAATCAGCCCCAGCATTTT
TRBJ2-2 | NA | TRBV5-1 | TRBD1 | CASSRGLTGELFF | TGCGCCAGCAGTAGGGGGCTCACCGGGGAGCTGTTTTTT
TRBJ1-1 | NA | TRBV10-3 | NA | CAIHSRENTEAFF | TGTGCCATCCACTCGAGAGAGAACACTGAAGCTTTCTTT
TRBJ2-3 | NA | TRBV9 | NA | CASSVTSDGTDTQYF | TGTGCCAGCAGCGTAACTAGTGACGGGACAGATACGCAGTATTTT
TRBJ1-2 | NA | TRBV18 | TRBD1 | CASSAGGQGVGYGYTF | TGTGCCAGCTCCGCCGGGGGACAGGGAGTCGGCTATGGCTACACCTTC
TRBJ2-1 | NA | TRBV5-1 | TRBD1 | CASSFGTGNYNEQFF | TGCGCCAGCAGCTTTGGGACAGGGAACTACAATGAGCAGTTCTTC
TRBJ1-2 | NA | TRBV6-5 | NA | CASRRGGVTGGYTF | TGTGCCAGCCGCCGCGGGGGGGTTACGGGAGGCTACACCTTC
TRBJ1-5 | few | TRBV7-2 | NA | CASSLVRGGQPQHF | TGTGCCAGCAGCTTAGTGCGAGGGGGGCAGCCCCAGCATTTT
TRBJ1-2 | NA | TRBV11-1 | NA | CASSSRFGPRYGYTF | TGTGCCAGCAGCTCCCGATTTGGTCCCCGCTATGGCTACACCTTC
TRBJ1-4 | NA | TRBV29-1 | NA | CSVGGGTNEKLFF | TGCAGCGTTGGTGGGGGTACTAATGAAAAACTGTTTTTT
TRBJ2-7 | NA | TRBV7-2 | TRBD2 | CASSVSGDSYEQYF | TGTGCCAGCAGCGTCAGCGGGGATTCCTACGAGCAGTACTTC
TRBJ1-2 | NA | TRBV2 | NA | CASSEVAGHGYTF | TGTGCCAGCAGTGAAGTGGCAGGGCATGGCTACACCTTC
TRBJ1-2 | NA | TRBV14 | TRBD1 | CASSQGTGRIDYGYTF | TGTGCCAGCAGCCAAGGGACAGGAAGGATCGACTATGGCTACACCTTC
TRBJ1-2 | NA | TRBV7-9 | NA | CASSLRDIHYGYTF | TGTGCCAGCAGCCTTCGGGACATTCATTATGGCTACACCTTC
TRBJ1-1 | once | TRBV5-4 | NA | CASSFSAVKEAFF | TGTGCCAGCAGCTTTTCGGCGGTGAAAGAAGCTTTCTTT
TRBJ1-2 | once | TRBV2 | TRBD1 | CASSDPDRAFYGYTF | TGTGCCAGCAGTGACCCAGACAGGGCGTTCTATGGCTACACCTTC
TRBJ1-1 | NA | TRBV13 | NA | CASSKNDPEAFF | TGTGCCAGCAGCAAGAACGACCCTGAAGCTTTCTTT
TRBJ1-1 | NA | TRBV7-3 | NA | CASRSGPGNTEAFF | TGTGCCAGCAGGTCAGGGCCGGGGAACACTGAAGCTTTCTTT
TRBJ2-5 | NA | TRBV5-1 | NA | CASSSQETQYF | TGCGCCAGCAGTTCACAAGAGACCCAGTACTTC
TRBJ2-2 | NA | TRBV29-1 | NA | CSVEDGGMGGELFF | TGCAGCGTTGAAGATGGAGGCATGGGAGGGGAGCTGTTTTTT
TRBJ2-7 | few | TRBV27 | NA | CASSHPRTGRGYEQYF | TGTGCCAGCAGTCACCCCCGGACAGGGAGGGGCTACGAGCAGTACTTC
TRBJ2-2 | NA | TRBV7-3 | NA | CASSLLGGGPPGELFF | TGTGCCAGCAGCTTACTAGGGGGAGGGCCCCCCGGGGAGCTGTTTTTT
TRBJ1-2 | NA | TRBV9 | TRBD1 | CASRGDRDGYTF | TGTGCCAGCAGAGGAGACAGGGACGGCTACACCTTC
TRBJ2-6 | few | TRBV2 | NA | CASSPEDTASPSGANVLTF | TGTGCCAGCAGTCCGGAAGACACTGCCTCCCCCTCTGGGGCCAACGTCCTGACTTTC
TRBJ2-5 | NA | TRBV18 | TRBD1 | CASSRDTGQFQETQYF | TGTGCCAGCTCACGAGATACGGGACAGTTCCAAGAGACCCAGTACTTC
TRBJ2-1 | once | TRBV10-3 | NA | CAIRRDTYNEQFF | TGTGCCATCAGACGGGACACCTACAATGAGCAGTTCTTC
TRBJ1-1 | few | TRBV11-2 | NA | CASNLLDTEAFF | TGTGCCAGCAACCTCCTGGACACTGAAGCTTTCTTT
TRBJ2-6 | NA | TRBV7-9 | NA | CASSLASLSANVLTF | TGTGCCAGCAGCTTAGCCTCCTTGTCGGCCAACGTCCTGACTTTC
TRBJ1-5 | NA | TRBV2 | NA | CASTVSTRQPQHF | TGTGCCAGCACAGTGTCCACTAGGCAGCCCCAGCATTTT
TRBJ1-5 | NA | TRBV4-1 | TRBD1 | CASSQDPGQVNQPQHF | TGCGCCAGCAGCCAAGACCCGGGACAGGTCAATCAGCCCCAGCATTTT
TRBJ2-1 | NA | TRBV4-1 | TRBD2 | CASSHGLAGGQNEQFF | TGCGCCAGCAGCCACGGACTAGCGGGGGGGCAGAATGAGCAGTTCTTC
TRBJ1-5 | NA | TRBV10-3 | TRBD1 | CAISESGTENQPQHF | TGTGCCATCAGTGAGTCCGGGACAGAAAATCAGCCCCAGCATTTT